The source of this TCR beta chain is a study of response to subunit inactivated influenza vaccine. Overall study findings and caveats: Few new T cells, the authors suggested, are recruited by each seasonal influenza vaccination.

This CDR3 comprises 13 residues. Germline CDR1 reads SEHNR; CDR2 reads FQNEAQ (reference sequence). After removal of 5 bases from V and 11 bases from J, the junction contained 11 bases not matched to a gene. This clonotype appeared many times. The target antigen is unknown. TCRdb recomputed calls from the RT-PCR reads with MiXCR, one row per CDR3 protein. The table has hundreds of thousands of distinct CDR3 sequences, approximately 7.7% seen once. Specimen: PBMCs from blood, collected around 25 months after vaccination. The chain joins TRBV7-9 to TRBJ2-7, with 8 bases matching TRBD1. The TCR originated in a man aged 45 to 75 who received an inactivated influenza vaccine. CDR3 sequence (DNA): TGTGCCAGCAGCCCGGGAGAGACAGGGGAAAAGTACTTC. It translates to CASSPGETGEKYF.